Listed below are T cell receptor beta chains from one sample, sequenced in a study of cytomegalovirus exposure and HLA in healthy donors. Assay used: immunoSEQ multiplex PCR; TCRdb lists only in-frame clones, some missing. Of around 190,000 clones listed, over 60% were seen once; the top ten hold more than 5.5%. Source material: PBMCs. These receptors all come from a man aged 35-49 years in good health and CMV-seronegative. Both conserved end residues are part of each CDR3. A D gene is named only where the DNA matches it firmly. Expanded clones get a size class; other rows say once, few or many, or leave the size out.

CDR3 DNA | CDR3 protein | V gene | clone size | CDR3 length | D gene | J gene
TGCGCCAGCAGCCAACATGCGGGGACTAGCGGCACAGATACGCAGTATTTT | CASSQHAGTSGTDTQYF | TRBV4-3 | - | 17 | TRBD2 | TRBJ2-3
TGTGCCAGCAGCTTTACAGGGCAGGGACTGTTTTTT | CASSFTGQGLFF | TRBV7-2 | few | 12 | - | TRBJ1-4
TGCGCCAGCAGCTTGGTACAGACCGTCGGAGGAACTGAAGCTTTCTTT | CASSLVQTVGGTEAFF | TRBV5-1 | - | 16 | - | TRBJ1-1
TGTGCCAGAAGCCTCCTTGCGGGAGTGTACAATGAGCAGTTCTTC | CARSLLAGVYNEQFF | TRBV5-3 | once | 15 | TRBD2 | TRBJ2-1
TGTGCCAGCAGCCTCGGGACTGCGAAGAGGGCCCAGTACTTC | CASSLGTAKRAQYF | TRBV11-2 | - | 14 | - | TRBJ2-5
TGTGCCATCAGTGAGTGGCAGGGCAGCACCGGGGAGCTGTTTTTT | CAISEWQGSTGELFF | TRBV10-3 | - | 15 | - | TRBJ2-2
TGTGCCAGCAGCCCCCCCGGGGGGCGATCGGGCCCAGATACGCAGTATTTT | CASSPPGGRSGPDTQYF | TRBV5-6 | - | 17 | - | TRBJ2-3
TGCGCCAGCAGCCAGCAACGGGGGTCAGCGACAGATACGCAGTATTTT | CASSQQRGSATDTQYF | TRBV4-1 | once | 16 | - | TRBJ2-3
TGTGCCAGCAGCTTATACGGGGTAACCGGGGAGCTGTTTTTT | CASSLYGVTGELFF | TRBV7-3 | - | 14 | - | TRBJ2-2
TGTGCCAGCAGTACCCGGGGGGGGGCCAACTACAATGAGCAGTTCTTC | CASSTRGGANYNEQFF | TRBV27 | - | 16 | TRBD2 | TRBJ2-1
TGCGCCAGCAGCCAAGATCAAGCGGGGGGAAGCACCGGGGAGCTGTTTTTT | CASSQDQAGGSTGELFF | TRBV4-1 | once | 17 | TRBD2 | TRBJ2-2
TGTGCCAGCAGTTTTGCGGGGCCCAATCAGCCCCAGCATTTT | CASSFAGPNQPQHF | TRBV27 | - | 14 | - | TRBJ1-5
TGTGCCAGCAGCAAATTGGAGTGGCGGGGCCCGTCCCGCGAGCAGTACTTC | CASSKLEWRGPSREQYF | TRBV21-1 | once | 17 | - | TRBJ2-7
TGTGCCAGCAGCGTAGTCGGGGGGGCCCATGAGCAGTTCTTC | CASSVVGGAHEQFF | TRBV9 | - | 14 | TRBD2 | TRBJ2-1
TGTGCCAGCAGCCAAGGGACTAGCGGGAGAGGGGGCACAGATACGCAGTATTTT | CASSQGTSGRGGTDTQYF | TRBV4-2 | - | 18 | TRBD2 | TRBJ2-3
TGCGCCAGCAGCCTGACAGGGGCCGAGACCCAGTACTTC | CASSLTGAETQYF | TRBV4-3 | few | 13 | TRBD1 | TRBJ2-5
TGTGCCTGGAGTGTTGGTAGCGGCTCCTACAGTGAGCAGTTCTTC | CAWSVGSGSYSEQFF | TRBV30 | - | 15 | - | TRBJ2-1
TGTGCCAACGGGGACAGCTCTGGAAACACCATATATTTT | CANGDSSGNTIYF | TRBV6-1 | few | 13 | TRBD1 | TRBJ1-3
TGTGCCAGCAGCTCCCCGGGGGGTAGCGGGGGGCTCGGGGATACGCAGTATTTT | CASSSPGGSGGLGDTQYF | TRBV5-6 | - | 18 | TRBD2 | TRBJ2-3
TGTGCCAGCTCACCACCAGGGGGCTTGAACACTGAAGCTTTCTTT | CASSPPGGLNTEAFF | TRBV18 | few | 15 | TRBD1 | TRBJ1-1
TGTGCCAGCTCGGGGGAGGCTCATCCTAGCACAGATACGCAGTATTTT | CASSGEAHPSTDTQYF | TRBV19 | - | 16 | - | TRBJ2-3
TGTGCCAGTAGTGGAAGCAGGGGGTTGCCCTACGAGCAGTACTTC | CASSGSRGLPYEQYF | TRBV19 | - | 15 | TRBD1 | TRBJ2-7
TGTGCCATCAGTGGAACATATTACAATGAGCAGTTCTTC | CAISGTYYNEQFF | TRBV10-3 | few | 13 | - | TRBJ2-1
TGTGCCAGCAGCTCCCCGGGGACTAGCGGGGGCTTAGATACGCAGTATTTT | CASSSPGTSGGLDTQYF | TRBV9 | once | 17 | TRBD2 | TRBJ2-3
TGTGCCAGTAGTATCCCCCGGACAGGGGTGAACACTGAAGCTTTCTTT | CASSIPRTGVNTEAFF | TRBV19 | - | 16 | TRBD1 | TRBJ1-1
TGTGCCAGCAGTGCCGACAGGGCCTATGGCTACACCTTC | CASSADRAYGYTF | TRBV6-5 | few | 13 | TRBD1 | TRBJ1-2
TGTGCCAGCAGCCCCGGAGGGGTGGGACGTTACAATGAGCAGTTCTTC | CASSPGGVGRYNEQFF | TRBV7-2 | - | 16 | - | TRBJ2-1
TGTGCCAGCAGCTTGGGGCAGGGGGTTTACGAGCAGTACTTC | CASSLGQGVYEQYF | TRBV5-6 | - | 14 | TRBD1 | TRBJ2-7
TGCGCCAGCAGCTTGTGGAGCGGGGGGCCCAATGAGCAGTTCTTC | CASSLWSGGPNEQFF | TRBV5-1 | - | 15 | TRBD2 | TRBJ2-1
TGTGCCAGCAGTAGCCGGGACTACACAGATACGCAGTATTTT | CASSSRDYTDTQYF | TRBV2 | - | 14 | TRBD2 | TRBJ2-3
TGCGCCAGCAGTGAGTCCCGGGACAGGGACACCGGGGAGCTGTTTTTT | CASSESRDRDTGELFF | TRBV10-1 | few | 16 | TRBD1 | TRBJ2-2
TGTGCCAGCAGTCTCATTCCCGGGACTAGGGGTGTGGGGGAGCTGTTTTTT | CASSLIPGTRGVGELFF | TRBV27 | - | 17 | TRBD2 | TRBJ2-2
TGTGCCACCCTACAGGATATGAACACTGAAGCTTTCTTT | CATLQDMNTEAFF | TRBV19 | - | 13 | - | TRBJ1-1
TGTGCCAGCAGCTTAGGGACAGCGGCTTTCTTT | CASSLGTAAFF | TRBV11-3 | - | 11 | - | TRBJ1-1
TGCGCCAGCAGCCAAGACAGGGCGGATGAAAAACTGTTTTTT | CASSQDRADEKLFF | TRBV4-3 | - | 14 | - | TRBJ1-4
TGTGCCAGCAGCTTTCGAGACAAAGAGACCCAGTACTTC | CASSFRDKETQYF | TRBV11-3 | - | 13 | - | TRBJ2-5
TGTGCCTGGGGTCCCGGGACAGGGGGCGCGTATAATTCACCCCTCCACTTT | CAWGPGTGGAYNSPLHF | TRBV30 | - | 17 | TRBD1 | TRBJ1-6
TGTGCCAGCAGTGCCTCAGCGAGCACTGAAGCTTTCTTT | CASSASASTEAFF | TRBV6-4 | - | 13 | - | TRBJ1-1
TGTGCCAGCAGTTACGTGGGCAGCTCCTACGAGCAGTACTTC | CASSYVGSSYEQYF | TRBV6-5 | once | 14 | - | TRBJ2-7
TGTGCCAGCGGGAGACTAGCGGAATACGAGCAGTACTTC | CASGRLAEYEQYF | TRBV2 | few | 13 | TRBD2 | TRBJ2-7
TGTGCCAGCACCCTCGCGGGGTCCTACGAGCAGTACTTC | CASTLAGSYEQYF | TRBV6-1 | - | 13 | - | TRBJ2-7
TGTGCCAGCTCACCACCGGGGGCCTACACCGGGGAGCTGTTTTTT | CASSPPGAYTGELFF | TRBV18 | few | 15 | - | TRBJ2-2
TGTGCCAGCTCACCACTTCCGGGACAGGGGGCTGGCTACACCTTC | CASSPLPGQGAGYTF | TRBV18 | - | 15 | TRBD1 | TRBJ1-2
TGTGCCTGGACTACGACAGCCAATTCACCCCTCCACTTT | CAWTTTANSPLHF | TRBV30 | - | 13 | - | TRBJ1-6
TGTGCCAGCAGTGATGTCGGCCAAGGGAGTTCACCCCTCCACTTT | CASSDVGQGSSPLHF | TRBV2 | - | 15 | - | TRBJ1-6
TGCAGCGTCAGGGAGGTTAGTGAGCAGTTCTTC | CSVREVSEQFF | TRBV29-1 | - | 11 | - | TRBJ2-1
TGCGCCAGCAGCGTTAGCGGGGGCCAAGGAGAGACCCAGTACTTC | CASSVSGGQGETQYF | TRBV5-1 | - | 15 | TRBD2 | TRBJ2-5
TGTGCTAGTGGTCCCAACCTAGGAGCGGGGATAGATTCTAGCACAGATACGCAGTATTTT | CASGPNLGAGIDSSTDTQYF | TRBV12-5 | - | 20 | TRBD2 | TRBJ2-3
TGTGCCAGCAGCTCCCGGGACAGGGCTTCGGGCAATCAGCCCCAGCATTTT | CASSSRDRASGNQPQHF | TRBV7-2 | - | 17 | TRBD1 | TRBJ1-5
TGTGCCAGCAGTGAAGAGCGCCCGCTCCAGAATGAGCAGTTCTTC | CASSEERPLQNEQFF | TRBV2 | once | 15 | - | TRBJ2-1
TGTGCCAGCAGCCTCCCGGCTAACTATGGCTACACCTTC | CASSLPANYGYTF | TRBV5-4 | - | 13 | - | TRBJ1-2
TGTGCCAGCAGCCCCCCGGGGAGCTCCTACAATGAGCAGTTCTTC | CASSPPGSSYNEQFF | TRBV7-7 | - | 15 | - | TRBJ2-1
TGTGCCAGCAGTCTAGGAGCGGGTGAGCAGTTCTTC | CASSLGAGEQFF | TRBV2 | - | 12 | - | TRBJ2-1
TGCGCCAGCAGCACCGGGACACATAGCAATCAGCCCCAGCATTTT | CASSTGTHSNQPQHF | TRBV5-1 | - | 15 | - | TRBJ1-5
TGTGCCAGCAGCCACCCAGGCCGTCCCGGGACAGGGTACAATGAGCAGTTCTTC | CASSHPGRPGTGYNEQFF | TRBV14 | - | 18 | TRBD1 | TRBJ2-1
TGTGCCAGCAGTTACCCGACTGAAGAAGCTTTCTTT | CASSYPTEEAFF | TRBV6-6 | - | 12 | - | TRBJ1-1
TGTGCCAGCTCGGGACAGGGGGGACAAGAGACCCAGTACTTC | CASSGQGGQETQYF | TRBV18 | - | 14 | TRBD1 | TRBJ2-5
TGTGCCAGCAGTCCCGGGACAGCCTACCAAGAGACCCAGTACTTC | CASSPGTAYQETQYF | TRBV27 | - | 15 | TRBD1 | TRBJ2-5
TGCGCCAGCAGCACCGGGCCGACTAGCGGGAGTGATACGCAGTATTTT | CASSTGPTSGSDTQYF | TRBV4-1 | - | 16 | TRBD2 | TRBJ2-3